This T cell receptor (beta chain) was sequenced for a study of T cell repertoires in cytomegalovirus infection. TCRdb reanalysed the reads using MiXCR and keeps one entry per CDR3 protein. The sample holds 150,000 to 200,000 distinct CDR3 sequences, roughly an eighth seen once. General observations from the study: The ex vivo response showed dominance by HLA-C-restricted CMV-specific TCR beta clonotypes.

This clonotype was observed at least ten times. The antigen is not known. Looked up from germline, CDR1 is SEHNR and CDR2 is FQNEAQ (reference sequence). J lost 5 bases, V lost 4 bases, and 9 bases had no gene match. This CDR3 is built from 15 residues. Sequencing input: PBMCs. This clonotype was sampled from a human donor in good health (CMV status not recorded). Some clones in this sample may be carry-over from other donors' samples. The chain joins TRBV7-9 to TRBJ1-1, with 8 bases fitting TRBD1. The CDR3 here is CASSSQSGGRTEAFF. In DNA, the CDR3 is TGTGCCAGCAGCTCTCAATCAGGGGGCCGGACTGAAGCTTTCTTT.